One and the same sample provided the 13 T cell receptor beta chains below, sequenced in a study of blood T cell repertoires in COVID-19 (dated by TCRdb to about 2020). Library creation used the immunoSEQ multiplex PCR assay. TCRdb took this table from immuneACCESS and kept in-frame rearrangements with V and J called. Such tables lack part of the clones; where checked against another copy, unresolved V genes explain under half of the gap, and the rest is unexplained. Present in this sample are under 250,000 clones, about nine tenths of which were seen just once. Roughly 1.7% of the sample lies in the top ten. Sequencing was carried out using PBMCs or T cells enriched from blood (not recorded which). The receptors come from a middle-aged man who had recovered from COVID-19.

This clone was seen once. This chain joins TRBV3-1 (or the pseudogene TRBV3-2) and TRBJ1-2, with 12 bases that match TRBD1. CDR3 length equals 14 residues. With 5 bases clipped from V and 8 bases from J, the junction kept 6 bases outside the gene matches. Germline CDR1 reads LGHDT; CDR2 reads YNNKEL (reference sequence). Here the CDR3 DNA reads TGTGCCAGCAGCTCCGGGACAGGGGGCAAAGGCTACACCTTC. Its translation: CASSSGTGGKGYTF.

The chain uses TRBV28 and TRBJ2-1; TRBD2 aligns across 7 bases. CDR1 is MDHEN, CDR2 SYDVKM, per germline. With V trimmed by 1 base and J by 5 bases, 5 bases remained unmatched. The CDR3 covers 15 residues. CDR3 loop: CASSLYSGANNEQFF. DNA of the CDR3: TGTGCCAGCAGTTTATACAGCGGGGCCAACAATGAGCAGTTCTTC.

The J gene is TRBJ2-7, the V gene TRBV27, with D tentatively TRBD2 (6 bases). V gave up 8 bases and J gave up 2 bases, with 19 bases separating them. The CDR3 consists of 15 residues. Germline assignment: CDR1 MNHEY and CDR2 SMNVEV (reference sequence). The CDR3 DNA reads TGTGCCAGCTGGGCTTCGTGGGGGGTCGCCTACGAGCAGTACTTC. This gives the protein CASWASWGVAYEQYF.

This clone was seen once. The V and J genes are TRBV5-3 and TRBJ1-3; D perhaps matches TRBD1 (6 bases). TRBV5-3 is treated as an ORF (open reading frame) with a function not yet certain. V lost 3 bases, J lost 3 bases, and 13 bases lay in between. This CDR3 is 15 amino acids long. Written as DNA, the CDR3 is TGTGCCAGAAGCTCTCCCACAGGGAGTGGAAACACCATATATTTT. Protein: CARSSPTGSGNTIYF.

V is TRBV18 and J is TRBJ2-1; D may be TRBD2 (5 bases). This CDR3 is built from 15 residues. Trimming cost V 3 bases and J 0 bases, with 9 bases left between them. From germline, CDR1 is KGHSH and CDR2 LQKENI. Here the CDR3 DNA reads TGTGCCAGCTCACCTGGGAGAAGCTCCTACAATGAGCAGTTCTTC. It is translated as CASSPGRSSYNEQFF.

This chain connects TRBV9 to TRBJ2-7, with unresolved D. The V gene lost 4 bases and the J gene lost 1 base, with 6 bases spanning the gap. CDR3 size: 12 residues. Germline CDR1 SGDLS, CDR2 YYNGEE. CDR3 sequence: CASSPNSYEQYF. CDR3 sequence (DNA): TGTGCCAGCAGCCCCAATTCCTACGAGCAGTACTTC.

This chain connects TRBV3-1 (or the pseudogene TRBV3-2) to TRBJ1-1; a possible D gene is TRBD1 (6 bases). Trimming took 4 bases from V and 0 from J, leaving 24 bases between them. Germline CDR1 LGHDT, CDR2 YNNKEL (reference sequence). The CDR3 loop spans 19 amino acids. CDR3 sequence (DNA): TGTGCCAGCAGCCCAACCAAGATACAGGGTTTAAAAATGAACACTGAAGCTTTCTTT. It specifies CASSPTKIQGLKMNTEAFF.

A remark on this clone: Compared with germline, one end of the junction differs, possibly owing to a read error. The genes are TRBV19 and TRBJ1-1; D gene ambiguous. Germline assignment: CDR1 LNHDA and CDR2 SQIVND (reference sequence). This CDR3 has 13 amino acids. CDR3 DNA sequence: TGTGCCAGTAGTCCAAACGGGAACTCTGAAGCTTTCTTT. It is translated as CASSPNGNSEAFF.

The rearrangement joins TRBV4-1 to TRBJ1-2, with no clear D. Germline V gene lookup returns CDR1 MGHRA and CDR2 YSYEKL. CDR3 length: 17 amino acids. V lost 0 bases and J lost 0, with 14 bases in between. CDR3 in amino acids: CASSQEIHQAANYGYTF. In nucleotides, the CDR3 is TGCGCCAGCAGCCAAGAAATTCATCAGGCCGCTAACTATGGCTACACCTTC.

V and J are TRBV5-5 and TRBJ2-3; D gene ambiguous. Germline CDR1 SGHKS, CDR2 YYEKEE (reference sequence). The length of the CDR3 is 16 residues. The V gene lost 0 bases and the J gene lost 0 bases, with 11 bases spanning the gap. The CDR3 DNA reads TGTGCCAGCAGCTTGGGTTCACTTGCTAGCACAGATACGCAGTATTTT. It encodes CASSLGSLASTDTQYF.

This clone was observed a few times. The V and J genes are TRBV28 and TRBJ2-7; 9 nucleotides align to TRBD2. The CDR3 is 14 amino acids. V lost 6 bases, J lost 5 bases, and 8 bases stayed unmatched. CDR1 is MDHEN and CDR2 is SYDVKM in the germline V gene. CDR3 sequence (DNA): TGTGCCAGCAGGTTTACTAGCGGGCAAAACGAGCAGTACTTC. Translated: CASRFTSGQNEQYF.

The count of this clone is one. The V gene is TRBV30, the J gene TRBJ2-1, with D possibly matching TRBD2 (6 bases). The CDR3 runs to 16 residues. Trimming cost V 0 bases and J 4 bases, with 16 bases left between them. CDR1 is GTSNPN and CDR2 is SVGIG in the germline V gene (reference sequence). This chain's CDR3 is CAWSVRPDYVYNEQFF. In DNA, the CDR3 is TGTGCCTGGAGTGTACGTCCGGACTATGTTTACAATGAGCAGTTCTTC.

J is TRBJ2-2 and V is TRBV7-8; 10 bases are a match to TRBD1. V gave up 5 bases and J gave up 3 bases; unmatched junction bases: 3. Germline V CDR1 and CDR2: SGHVS, FQNEAQ. The length of the CDR3 is 15 residues. CDR3 bases: TGTGCCAGCAGCCGACAGGGGGCGTACACCGGGGAGCTGTTTTTT. Residues: CASSRQGAYTGELFF.